The T cell receptor (beta chain) under discussion was sequenced for a study of post-analysis software for immune sequencing data. Study context: Included among the disease courses, which were recorded for the cohort, were relapsing-remitting, secondary progressive and progressive-relapsing multiple sclerosis. Whole-study results and caveats: Compared with controls, patients had more of about 5 TRBV segments, including TRBV5-6, TRBV5-1 and TRBV20-1. Multiple sclerosis patients had significantly lower normalized Chao1 diversity than controls. The F measure placed samples prepared in the same batch into strongly shared clusters.

Presence of unique molecular identifiers characterized the TCR beta cDNA libraries. When 1 to 10 million T cells were used, they gave some 520,000 cDNA molecules. TCRdb recomputed calls from the PCR reads with MiXCR, one row per CDR3 protein. The sample records about 540,000 distinct CDR3 sequences, around 34% being singletons. About this clonotype itself: Its target is not known. An end of the junction differs from the germline gene, which may be a read error.

The CDR3 contains 14 residues. Germline loops: CDR1 DFQATT, CDR2 SNEGSKA (reference sequence). This receptor was obtained from a girl aged 2-17 years with multiple sclerosis. The chain uses TRBV20-1 and TRBJ2-7; TRBD1 matches 9 bases. Sequencing was carried out using blood. The CDR3 spells CSANRDREPYERYF. In DNA form, the CDR3 reads TGCAGTGCCAACCGGGACAGGGAGCCCTACGAGCGGTACTTC.